The following is a TCR beta chain sequence with its context. The antigen is not known. The trim removed 7 bases at V and 1 base at J, leaving 9 bases unmatched. In germline, CDR1 is SNHLY, CDR2 FYNNEI. This CDR3 has 16 amino acids. This entry comes from a study of cytomegalovirus exposure and HLA in healthy donors. Points from the study as a whole: According to a subsequent analysis, TCR clusters identified in the first cohort showed a tendency to co-occur across the 120 or so validation repertoires. Around 160 TCR beta chains were listed as cytomegalovirus-associated. With high specificity and sensitivity, the classifier reportedly diagnosed cytomegalovirus status. The majority of TCR sequences were rare, yet some public TCRs appeared in many donors.

TCRdb keeps only in-frame clones here, not all; method: immunoSEQ multiplex PCR. Among 60,000 to 70,000 clones listed, about 89% were seen once. This chain connects TRBV2 to TRBJ2-5; 10 bases are shared with TRBD1. The source of this sequence is a woman aged 18-29 years in good health and CMV-seronegative. The sequenced sample was PBMCs. The CDR3: CASKATGGPLQETQYF. The CDR3 region has the DNA TGTGCCAGCAAAGCGACAGGGGGCCCCCTCCAAGAGACCCAGTACTTC.